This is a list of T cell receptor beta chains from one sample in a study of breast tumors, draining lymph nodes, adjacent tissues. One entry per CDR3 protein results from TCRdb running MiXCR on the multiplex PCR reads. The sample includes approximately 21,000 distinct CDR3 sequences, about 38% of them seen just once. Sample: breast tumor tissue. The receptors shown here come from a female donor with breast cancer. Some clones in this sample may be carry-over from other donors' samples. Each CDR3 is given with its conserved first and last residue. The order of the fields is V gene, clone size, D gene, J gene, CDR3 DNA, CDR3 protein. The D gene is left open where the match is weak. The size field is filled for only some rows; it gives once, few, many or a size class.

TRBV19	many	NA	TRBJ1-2	TGTGCCAGTAGTGTCCGGTCGCTTGGGGCAGATGGCTACACCTTC	CASSVRSLGADGYTF
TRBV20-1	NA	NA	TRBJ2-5	TGCAGTGCTAGGGGGGTCGGAGGCCGGCCCCCTTGGTTC	CSARGVGGRPPWF
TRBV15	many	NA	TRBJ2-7	TGTGCCACCAGCAGTTCAAGGGCCTACGAGCAGTACTTC	CATSSSRAYEQYF
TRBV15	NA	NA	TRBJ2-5	TGTGCCACCAGCAGAGATAATGCCGGGGAGACCCAGTACTTC	CATSRDNAGETQYF
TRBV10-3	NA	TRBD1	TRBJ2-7	TGTGCCATCAGTGAGCGACAGGGAACCGAGCAGTACTTC	CAISERQGTEQYF
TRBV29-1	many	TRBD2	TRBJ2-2	TGCAGCGTTTTAGCGGGAGCGAACACCGGGGAGCTGTTTTTT	CSVLAGANTGELFF
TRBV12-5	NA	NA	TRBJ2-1	TGTGCTAGTGGTTTGTCTGAGGCCAATGAGCAGTTCTTC	CASGLSEANEQFF
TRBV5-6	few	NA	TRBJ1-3	TGTGCCAGCAGCATGTATGGAAACACCATATATTTT	CASSMYGNTIYF
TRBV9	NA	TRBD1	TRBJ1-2	TGTGCCAGCAGCCCCAGGGACAGCGCGGATACCTATGGCTACACCTTC	CASSPRDSADTYGYTF
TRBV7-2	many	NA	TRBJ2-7	TGTGCCAGCAGCTTAACCGCCGGGTTAGGAGAGCAGTACTTC	CASSLTAGLGEQYF
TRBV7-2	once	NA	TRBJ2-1	TGTGCCAGCAGCCCTGGTAGGGGGCGGGGGGACAATGAGCAGTTCTTC	CASSPGRGRGDNEQFF
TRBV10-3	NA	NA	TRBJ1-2	TGTGCCATCAGCCCAGGGACTAACTATGGCTACACCTTC	CAISPGTNYGYTF
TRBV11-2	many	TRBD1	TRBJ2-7	TGTGCCAGCAGCTTAATGGGACAGATCTCCTACGAGCAGTACTTC	CASSLMGQISYEQYF
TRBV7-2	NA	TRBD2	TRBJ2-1	TGTGCCAGCAGCCCCACTAGCGGATACAATGAGCAGTTCTTC	CASSPTSGYNEQFF
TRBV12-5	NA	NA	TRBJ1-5	TGTGCTAGTGGGGCCCAAAATCAGCCCCAGCATTTT	CASGAQNQPQHF
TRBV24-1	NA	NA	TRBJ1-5	TGTGCCACCAGTGACGGCAATCAGCCCCAGCATTTT	CATSDGNQPQHF
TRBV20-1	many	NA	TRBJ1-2	TGCAGTGCTAGCTCAGGGATGGTTAATGGCTACACCTTC	CSASSGMVNGYTF
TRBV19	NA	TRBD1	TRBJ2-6	TGTGCCCGGAGTCCCCTCAGGACAGGGGGCTCCGGGGCCAACGTCCTGACTTTC	CARSPLRTGGSGANVLTF
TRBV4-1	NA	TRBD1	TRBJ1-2	TGCGCCAGCAGCCACGTACAGGGGAACTATGGCTACACCTTC	CASSHVQGNYGYTF
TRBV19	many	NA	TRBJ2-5	TGTGCCAGTACCGCTGGGGGCAGCCATTCCCCAACCCAGTACTTC	CASTAGGSHSPTQYF
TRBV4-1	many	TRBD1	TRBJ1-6	TGCGCCAGCAGCCAAGCCCCCGGACAGGGCTTCTCACCCCTCCACTTT	CASSQAPGQGFSPLHF
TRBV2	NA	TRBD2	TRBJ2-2	TGTGCCAGCACTAGCGGGGGACGTAACACCGGGGAGCTGTTTTTT	CASTSGGRNTGELFF
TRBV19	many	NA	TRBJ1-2	TGTGCCAGTAGTATCCCCGGGACCCCTGCGGGCTACACCTTC	CASSIPGTPAGYTF
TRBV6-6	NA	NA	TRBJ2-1	TGTGCCAGCAGTCCCAGTTACAATGAGCAGTTCTTC	CASSPSYNEQFF
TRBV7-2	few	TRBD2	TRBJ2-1	TGTGCCAGCAGCCCGGGACTAGCTTACAATGAGCAGTTCTTC	CASSPGLAYNEQFF
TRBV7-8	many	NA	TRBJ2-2	TGTGCCAGCAGGTGGACCCGCGCGGGGGCCAAACAGGAAAAACCCCGTGACACCGGGGAGCTGTTTTTT	CASRWTRAGAKQEKPRDTGELFF
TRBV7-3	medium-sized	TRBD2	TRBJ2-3	TGTGCCAGCAGCTTAAGCGGGGGGTCGGGAGATACGCAGTATTTT	CASSLSGGSGDTQYF
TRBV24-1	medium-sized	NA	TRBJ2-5	TGTGCCACCAGTGATTTCCTCGGTAGGGTAGAGACCCAGTACTTC	CATSDFLGRVETQYF
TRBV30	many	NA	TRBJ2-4	TGTGCCTGGAGTAGGCAGGGCGAATTAGCCAAAAACATTCAGTACTTC	CAWSRQGELAKNIQYF
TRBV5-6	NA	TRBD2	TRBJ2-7	TGTGCCAGCAGCCCGGTGCGGAATAGCGGGAGGGAAGAGCAGTACTTC	CASSPVRNSGREEQYF
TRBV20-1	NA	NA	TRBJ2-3	TGCAGTGCTACCCAACTCGGGGATACGCAGTATTTT	CSATQLGDTQYF
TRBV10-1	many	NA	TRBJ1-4	TGCGCCAGCAGTGAGTCGCCAGACCCCGGACTGTTTTTT	CASSESPDPGLFF
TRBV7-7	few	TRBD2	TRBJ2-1	TGTGCTAGCAGCTTAGATGACAAGCGGGGGTATGAGCAGTTCTTC	CASSLDDKRGYEQFF
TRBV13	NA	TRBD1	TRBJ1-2	TGTGCCAGCAGCACGATAGGACAGGGGTATGGCTACACCTTC	CASSTIGQGYGYTF
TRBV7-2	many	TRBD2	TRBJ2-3	TGTGCCAGCAAGCCGGAGAGACGGAGACGGGGAAACGGGCTAGCGGGACTCAACACAGATACGCAGTATTTT	CASKPERRRRGNGLAGLNTDTQYF
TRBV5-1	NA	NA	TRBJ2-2	TGCGCCACCCGGGTCGAAGGTTTCACCGGGGAGCTGTTTTTT	CATRVEGFTGELFF
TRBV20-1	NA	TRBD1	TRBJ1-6	TGCAGTGCTCAAACCCGGGACAGTCGCAATTCACCCCTCCACTTT	CSAQTRDSRNSPLHF
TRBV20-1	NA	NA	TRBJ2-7	TGCAGTGCTAGAGATGAGCAGTACTTC	CSARDEQYF
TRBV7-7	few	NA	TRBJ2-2	TGTGCTAGCAGCTCGGACGTGGCCGGGGAGCTGTTTTTT	CASSSDVAGELFF
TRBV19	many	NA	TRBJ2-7	TGTGCCAGTAGTATCTCAAGCGAGCAGTACTTC	CASSISSEQYF
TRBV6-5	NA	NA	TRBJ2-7	TGTGCCAGCAGTTACTACTATGACTTGGCCTACGAGCAGTACTTC	CASSYYYDLAYEQYF